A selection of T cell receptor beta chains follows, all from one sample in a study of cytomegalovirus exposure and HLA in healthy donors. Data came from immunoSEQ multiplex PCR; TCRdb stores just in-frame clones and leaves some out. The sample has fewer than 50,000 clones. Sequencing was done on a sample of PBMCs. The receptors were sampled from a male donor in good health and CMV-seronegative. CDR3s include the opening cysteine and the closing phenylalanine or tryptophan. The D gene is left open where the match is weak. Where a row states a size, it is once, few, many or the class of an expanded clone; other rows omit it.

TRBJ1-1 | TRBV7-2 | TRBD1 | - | TGTGCCAGCAGCTTCTGGACAGGGGGGAACACTGAAGCTTTCTTT | CASSFWTGGNTEAFF
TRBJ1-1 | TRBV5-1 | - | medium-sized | TGCGCCAGCAGCTTGGCCGGGGGGTACACTGAAGCTTTCTTT | CASSLAGGYTEAFF
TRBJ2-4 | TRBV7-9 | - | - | TGTGCCAGCTCCCACAGGGGGGGCAAAAACATTCAGTACTTC | CASSHRGGKNIQYF
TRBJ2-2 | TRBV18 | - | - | TGTGCCAGCTCACTAGGGGCAGGGCGGTCGAACACCGGGGAGCTGTTTTTT | CASSLGAGRSNTGELFF
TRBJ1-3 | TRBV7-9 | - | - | TGTGCCAGCAGCTTACAAGGAAACACCATATATTTT | CASSLQGNTIYF
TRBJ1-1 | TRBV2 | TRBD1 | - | TGTGCCAGCAGAGAACAGGGGGGCGGCACTGAAGCTTTCTTT | CASREQGGGTEAFF
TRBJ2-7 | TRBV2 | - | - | TGTGCCAGCAGAGACCGGGACACGTACTACGAGCAGTACTTC | CASRDRDTYYEQYF
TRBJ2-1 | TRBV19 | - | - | TGTGCCAGTAGTATCGTCGCGGGGAAGGATGAGCAGTTCTTC | CASSIVAGKDEQFF
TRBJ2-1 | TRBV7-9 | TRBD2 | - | TGTGCCAGCAGCTTAGCGGGGACTAGCGGGAGAAATGAGCAGTTCTTC | CASSLAGTSGRNEQFF
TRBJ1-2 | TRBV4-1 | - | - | TGCGCCAGCAGCCAAGTCGAGATCTACACCTTC | CASSQVEIYTF
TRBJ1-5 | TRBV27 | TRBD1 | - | TGTGCCAGCAGTTTTAGGGGGCGCCTTCAGCCCCAGCATTTT | CASSFRGRLQPQHF
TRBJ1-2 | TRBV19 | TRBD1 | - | TGTGCCAGTGGGGGCGGACAGGGATATGGCTACACCTTC | CASGGGQGYGYTF
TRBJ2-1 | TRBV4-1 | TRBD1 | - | TGCGCCAGCAGCCTACAGGGGGCGATCAATGAGCAGTTCTTC | CASSLQGAINEQFF
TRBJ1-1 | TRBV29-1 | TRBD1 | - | TGCAGCCTCAGACAGGGTCTTTTAAGGAACACTGAAGCTTTCTTT | CSLRQGLLRNTEAFF
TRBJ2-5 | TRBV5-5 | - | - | TGTGCCAGCAGCTTGGGAGGGAATGCCGGGGTAGGGGAGACCCAGTACTTC | CASSLGGNAGVGETQYF
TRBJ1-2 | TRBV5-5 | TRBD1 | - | TGTGCCAGCAGCTTGGGGACAGGGAACTATGGCTACACCTTC | CASSLGTGNYGYTF
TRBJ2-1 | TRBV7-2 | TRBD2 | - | TGTGCCAGCAGCGCCCCCGGGACTAGCGGGAGGAGTGAGCAGTTCTTC | CASSAPGTSGRSEQFF
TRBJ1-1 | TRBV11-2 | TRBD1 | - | TGTGCCAGCAGCGGGACAGGGGGATGGAACACTGAAGCTTTCTTT | CASSGTGGWNTEAFF
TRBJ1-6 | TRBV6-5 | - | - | TGTGCCAGCAGCCGAACCCTGGGGCGGGAACCCCTCCACTTT | CASSRTLGREPLHF
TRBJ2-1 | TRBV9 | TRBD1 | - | TGTGCCAGCAGCGGATGGACAGGAGGAAATGAGCAGTTCTTC | CASSGWTGGNEQFF
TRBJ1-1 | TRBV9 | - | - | TGTGCCAGCAGCTTGGCGGGTATGAACACTGAAGCTTTCTTT | CASSLAGMNTEAFF
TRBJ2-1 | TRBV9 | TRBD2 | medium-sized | TGTGCCAGCAGCGTAGAAAGCGGGAGGGAGGGTGAGCAGTTCTTC | CASSVESGREGEQFF
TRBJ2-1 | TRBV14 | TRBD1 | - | TGTGCCAGCAGCCAAGATTATCCCTTCAGGGGGCCGGATGAGCAGTTCTTC | CASSQDYPFRGPDEQFF
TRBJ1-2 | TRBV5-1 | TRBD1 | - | TGCGCCAGCAGCGTGGAGGGGGCGAACTATGGCTACACCTTC | CASSVEGANYGYTF
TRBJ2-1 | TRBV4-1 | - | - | TGCGCCAGCAGCCAAAGGGGCGCCCTCTACAATGAGCAGTTCTTC | CASSQRGALYNEQFF
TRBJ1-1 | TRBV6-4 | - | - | TGTGCCAGCAGTGAGGGGGCGAACACTGAAGCTTTCTTT | CASSEGANTEAFF
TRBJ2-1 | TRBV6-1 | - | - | TGTGCCAGCAGTCTCGAGGGAGCCTACAATGAGCAGTTCTTC | CASSLEGAYNEQFF
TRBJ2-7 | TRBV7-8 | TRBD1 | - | TGTGCCAGCAGCTCCCTCCGGGACAGGGTGGACTACGAGCAGTACTTC | CASSSLRDRVDYEQYF
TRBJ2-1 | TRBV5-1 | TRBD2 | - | TGCGCCAGCAGCTTGTATAGCGGGAGGTCGGCCAATGAGCAGTTCTTC | CASSLYSGRSANEQFF